A selection of T cell receptor beta chains follows, all from one sample in a study of blood T cells in healthy people across ages. One entry per CDR3 protein, called by TCRdb with MiXCR from the 5' RACE reads. The repertoire holds around 780,000 distinct CDR3 sequences, just over 55% seen once, with under 30% in the top ten. The sequenced sample was blood. These receptors were collected from a middle-aged man in good health. The CDR3 runs from the conserved cysteine through the conserved F or W.

j_call v_call cdr3_aa
TRBJ2-7 TRBV2 CASRDSSYEQYF
TRBJ1-4 TRBV7-2 CASSTDSNNEKLFF
TRBJ2-7 TRBV20-1 CSATPGTTDINEQYF
TRBJ1-2 TRBV6-2/TRBV6-3 CASSYNLGQGYSGYTF
NA TRBV28 CASNTGLAAVWETQYF
TRBJ1-1 TRBV27 CASSLSFTTEAFF
TRBJ2-5 TRBV15 CATSRGYQETQYF
TRBJ2-3 TRBV28 CASSFIASSPQHTDTQYF
TRBJ1-2 TRBV12-3/TRBV12-4 CASSFLTGGGYGYTF
TRBJ2-2 TRBV12-3/TRBV12-4 CASNLRQTGELFF
TRBJ2-7 TRBV27 CASGSGTGYLEQYF
TRBJ2-1 TRBV5-8 CASSLAWASGLNEQFF
TRBJ1-2 TRBV20-1 CSAGAGGWYGYTF
TRBJ2-3 TRBV3-1 CASSQATGTADTQYF
TRBJ2-7 TRBV7-2 CASSFDRMSYEQYF
TRBJ2-7 TRBV19 CASSMTASYNEQYF
TRBJ2-5 TRBV10-3 CAISDGIPRQETQYF